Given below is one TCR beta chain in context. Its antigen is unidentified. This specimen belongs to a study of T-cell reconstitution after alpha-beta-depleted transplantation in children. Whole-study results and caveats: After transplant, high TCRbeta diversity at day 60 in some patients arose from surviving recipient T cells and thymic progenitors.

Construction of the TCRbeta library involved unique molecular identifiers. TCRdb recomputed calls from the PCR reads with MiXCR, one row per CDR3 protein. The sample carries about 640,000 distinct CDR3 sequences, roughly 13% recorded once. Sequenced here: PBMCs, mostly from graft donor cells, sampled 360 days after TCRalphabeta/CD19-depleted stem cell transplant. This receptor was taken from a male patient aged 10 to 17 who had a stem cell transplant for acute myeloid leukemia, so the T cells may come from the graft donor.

For the CDR3, the DNA is TGTGCCACCAGTGTATACAATGAGCAGTTCTTC. It encodes CATSVYNEQFF. The chain recombines TRBV24-1 with TRBJ2-1; D is uncertain. CDR3 length equals 11 residues. Per the germline V gene, CDR1 is KGHDR and CDR2 is SFDVKD. The V end was cut by 5 bases, the J end by 4 bases, with 2 bases between.